A selection of T cell receptor beta chains follows, all from one sample in a study of T cell changes during pregnancy in multiple sclerosis. Some clones are missing from TCRdb's copy, which holds only in-frame ones; the method was immunoSEQ multiplex PCR. The top ten hold about 0.61% of the sample, which has around 54,000 clones, 80% to 95% seen once. The specimen comprised CD4+ T cells from peripheral blood mononuclear cells, sampled after pregnancy. These receptors came from a female donor in good health, enrolled as a control in a pregnancy study. CDR3s leave out the opening cysteine and the closing phenylalanine or tryptophan. Size is omitted from some rows. Given values are once, few, many or a class for expanded clones.

J gene,clone size,V gene,CDR3 protein
TRBJ2-1,.,TRBV27,ASSSGGASYNEQF
TRBJ2-7,.,TRBV6-5,ASSRTGVRSYEQY
TRBJ2-1,.,TRBV15,ATSRDPQWGRLNEQF
TRBJ2-1,once,TRBV2,ASKDRAPYNEQF
TRBJ1-5,.,TRBV6-1,ASSERTYSNQPQH
TRBJ2-3,.,TRBV6-1,ASSEMGPDTQY
TRBJ1-5,.,TRBV7-9,ASSCRPGQGIQPQH
TRBJ2-7,.,TRBV4-2,ASSQERGNEQY
TRBJ1-1,.,TRBV9,ASSVVSRDRVNTEAF
TRBJ2-1,.,TRBV18,ASSRGTLSLRNEQF
TRBJ2-2,.,TRBV2,ASRTGGGTGELF
TRBJ2-5,.,TRBV4-2,ASSQEGSGSQETQY
TRBJ1-5,.,TRBV18,ASSPGRNQPQH
TRBJ2-5,.,TRBV4-2,ASSQVGVIVGETQY
TRBJ2-7,.,TRBV28,ASSGAGTSVLGEQY
TRBJ2-3,.,TRBV5-8,ASSFSWTSRGADTQY
TRBJ2-7,.,TRBV7-8,ASSSISRAGGYEQY
TRBJ2-3,once,TRBV11-2,ASSLGLAGAATDTQY
TRBJ1-2,few,TRBV2,ASSDPGASYT
TRBJ1-2,.,TRBV5-1,ASSLGQGAPGYT
TRBJ1-2,.,TRBV7-9,ASSWTGGVGYT
TRBJ2-7,.,TRBV30,AWTGMGQTAYEQY
TRBJ1-2,once,TRBV27,ASSLTGTLDGYT
TRBJ1-4,.,TRBV7-2,ASSSHGGREKLF
TRBJ1-6,few,TRBV7-9,ASSLEQYNSPLH
TRBJ2-2,.,TRBV5-4,ASSLVQGINTGELF
TRBJ2-7,.,TRBV28,ASSTLTGGVLGQY
TRBJ2-7,.,TRBV7-9,ASSLFVLGAYYEQY
TRBJ1-2,.,TRBV28,ASSLTGEVTSYT
TRBJ2-7,.,TRBV4-2,ASSRLGSYEQY
TRBJ1-2,.,TRBV4-1,ASSYLDRADYGYT
TRBJ1-5,.,TRBV7-9,ASSLGPGFNQPQH
TRBJ2-7,.,TRBV4-1,ASSQVSRGEYEQY
TRBJ2-7,.,TRBV2,ASSSGQAERRY
TRBJ2-7,.,TRBV27,ASTSPGFYEQY
TRBJ2-3,.,TRBV7-2,ASSSTDTQY